This T cell receptor (beta chain) was profiled in a study of liver allograft versus peripheral blood T cells. Across the whole study: Liver transplant recipients had T cell receptor repertoires compared between transplanted liver and peripheral blood.

This clonotype occurred many times. MiXCR, run by TCRdb on the reads, gives a single entry per CDR3 protein. Of about 14,000 distinct CDR3 sequences listed, more than 20% were seen once; the top ten hold roughly 5.2%. This CDR3 spans 14 amino acids. V lost 5 bases and J lost 2, with 13 bases in between. Germline V gene sequence: CDR1 SGHTA, CDR2 FQGNSA. This receptor was obtained from a human patient who had a liver transplant. Some of these T cells may belong to the graft donor. V gene TRBV7-2 combines with J gene TRBJ2-7; tentatively, D is TRBD2 (6 bases). The CDR3 region has the DNA TGTGCCAGCAGCCTGGGACTTCGTACCTACGAGCAGTACTTC. Translating gives CASSLGLRTYEQYF. Full variable domain (outside the CDR3, taken from reference TRBV7-2 and TRBJ2-7): GAGVSQSPSNKVTEKGKDVELRCDPISGHTALYWYRQSLGQGLEFLIYFQGNSAPDKSGLPSDRFSAERTGGSVSTLTIQRTQQEDSAVYLCASSLGLRTYEQYFGPGTRLTVT.